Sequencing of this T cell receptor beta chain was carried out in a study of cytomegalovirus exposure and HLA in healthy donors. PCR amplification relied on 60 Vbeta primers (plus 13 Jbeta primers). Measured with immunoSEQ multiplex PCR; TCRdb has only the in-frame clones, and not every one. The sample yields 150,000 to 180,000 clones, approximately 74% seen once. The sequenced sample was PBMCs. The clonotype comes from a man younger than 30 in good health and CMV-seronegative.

CDR3 sequence: CASKTGVNSPLHF. The CDR3 coding sequence is TGTGCCAGCAAGACAGGGGTAAATTCACCCCTCCACTTT. The rearrangement uses TRBV6-5 and TRBJ1-6; 8 bases are shared with TRBD1. The V gene's germline CDR1 is MNHEY and CDR2 SVGAGI. The V and J ends lost 7 bases and 7 bases, in that order; junction bases with no gene match: 3. The CDR3 totals 13 residues.